This TCR beta chain was observed in a study of T cell responses to AZD1222 COVID-19 vaccine. Sequencing was performed with immunoSEQ multiplex PCR; in TCRdb, only in-frame clones are kept and a portion is missing. Found here are 96,000 or so clones, about nine tenths of them singletons; the top ten hold under 2%. Study observations and caveats: None of the repertoires were sampled until the peak T cell response had passed. Baseline testing showed seropositivity in only a handful of AZD1222 recipients.

Regarding this clone: Its antigen is still unknown.

The V gene's germline CDR1 is SGHTA and CDR2 FQGNSA. The CDR3 length is 15 residues. Trimming stripped 2 bases from V and 1 base from J, with 12 bases between. This TCR came from an adult in good health. The sample was peripheral blood, taken on day 0 of AZD1222 vaccination. The chain recombines TRBV7-2 with TRBJ2-7; a possible D gene is TRBD1 (6 bases). CDR3 sequence reads: CASSLTPGVSYEQYF. The CDR3 coding sequence is TGTGCCAGCAGCTTAACCCCAGGGGTATCCTACGAGCAGTACTTC.